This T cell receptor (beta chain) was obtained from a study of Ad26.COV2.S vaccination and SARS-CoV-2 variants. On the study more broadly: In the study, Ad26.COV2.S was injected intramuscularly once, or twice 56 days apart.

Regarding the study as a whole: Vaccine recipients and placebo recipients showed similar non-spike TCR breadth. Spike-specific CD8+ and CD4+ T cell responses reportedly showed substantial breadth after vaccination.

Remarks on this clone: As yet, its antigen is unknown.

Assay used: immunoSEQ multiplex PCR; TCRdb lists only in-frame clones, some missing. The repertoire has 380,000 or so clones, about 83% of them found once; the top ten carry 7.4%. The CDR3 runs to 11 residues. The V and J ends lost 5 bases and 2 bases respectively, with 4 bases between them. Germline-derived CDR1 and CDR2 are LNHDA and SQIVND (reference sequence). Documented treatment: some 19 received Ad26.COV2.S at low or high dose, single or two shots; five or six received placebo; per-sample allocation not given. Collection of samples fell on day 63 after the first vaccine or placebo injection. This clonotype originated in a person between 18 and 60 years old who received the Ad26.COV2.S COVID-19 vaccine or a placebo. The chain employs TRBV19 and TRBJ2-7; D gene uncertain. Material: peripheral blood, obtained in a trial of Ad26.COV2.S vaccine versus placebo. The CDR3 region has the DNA TGTGCCAGTAGTTCCCCCTACGAGCAGTACTTC. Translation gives CASSSPYEQYF.